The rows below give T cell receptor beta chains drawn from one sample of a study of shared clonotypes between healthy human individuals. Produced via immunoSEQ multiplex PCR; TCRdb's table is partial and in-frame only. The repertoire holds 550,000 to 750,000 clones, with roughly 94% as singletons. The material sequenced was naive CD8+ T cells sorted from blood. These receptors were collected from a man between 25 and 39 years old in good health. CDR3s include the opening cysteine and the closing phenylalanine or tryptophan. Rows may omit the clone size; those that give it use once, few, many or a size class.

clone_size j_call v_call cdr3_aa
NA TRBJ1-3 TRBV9 CASRGSAGNTIYF
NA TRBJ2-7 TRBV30 CAWHRGSGSYEQYF
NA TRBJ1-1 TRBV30 CAWSDLQDMNTEAFF
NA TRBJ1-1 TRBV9 CASSGPDRQAEAFF
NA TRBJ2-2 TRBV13 CASSLSLSSSGELFF
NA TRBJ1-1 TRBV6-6 CASSYSNQGNTEAFF
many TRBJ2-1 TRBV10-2 CASSVGLAGYNEQFF
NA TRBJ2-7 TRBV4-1 CASSQVPGVREQYF
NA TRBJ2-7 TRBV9 CASSDPRREQYF
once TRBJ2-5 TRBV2 CASSGGTQYF
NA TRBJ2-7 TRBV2 CASSEIQSASYEQYF
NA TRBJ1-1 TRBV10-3 CAISDFLNTEAFF
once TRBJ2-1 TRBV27 CASSRIRGNEQFF
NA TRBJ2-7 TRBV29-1 CSVEGLLGQGFHEQYF
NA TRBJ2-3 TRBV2 CASRGLAGEDTQYF
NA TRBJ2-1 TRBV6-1 CASSDGTIGSNEQFF
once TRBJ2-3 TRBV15 CATSKKRGPTGGGADTQYF
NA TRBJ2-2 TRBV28 CASSLVPAGELFF
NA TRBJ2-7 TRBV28 CASSFRGQGPYEQYF
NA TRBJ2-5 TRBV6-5 CASSSHRVQETQYF
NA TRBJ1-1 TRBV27 CASSLLGEGEEAFF
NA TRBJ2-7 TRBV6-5 CASSVRGTAYEQYF
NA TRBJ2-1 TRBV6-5 CASSLQGLNEQFF
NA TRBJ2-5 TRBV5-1 CASSVTRGQVQGETQYF
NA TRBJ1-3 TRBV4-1 CASSQDGGYGNTIYF
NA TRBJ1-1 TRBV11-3 CASSLGQGWTEAFF
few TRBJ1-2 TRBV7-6 CASSPHEGYGYTF
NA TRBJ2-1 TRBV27 CASSVNRVGAYNEQFF
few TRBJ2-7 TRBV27 CASSLLAGGYEQYF